The clone carrying this TCR beta chain was counted a single time. Sequenced by immunoSEQ multiplex PCR; TCRdb stores in-frame clones only, minus some. This table holds 20,000 to 25,000 clones, over 80% found once. This CDR3 is 14 amino acids long. V shed 7 bases, J shed 4 bases, and the junction held 3 bases outside the gene matches. Per germline, CDR1 LNHDA and CDR2 SQIVND (reference sequence). This entry is derived from a study of untreated major depressive disorder. This receptor was obtained from a man between 25 and 39 years old in good health. The rearrangement uses TRBV19 and TRBJ2-2; 10 nucleotides align to TRBD2. Sequencing was done on a sample of CD4+ T cells from PBMCs. CDR3 residues: CASMGLAITGELFF. CDR3 nucleotide sequence: TGTGCCAGTATGGGACTAGCGATCACCGGGGAGCTGTTTTTT.